A selection of T cell receptor beta chains follows, all from one sample in a study of OX40 agonist ivuxolimab in advanced cancers. Repertoires were generated with immunoSEQ multiplex PCR, while TCRdb's copy carries only in-frame clones and drops some. The sample includes 15,000 to 20,000 clones, about two thirds of them seen just once. Sequenced here: CD4+ or CD8+ T cells sorted from blood, sampled in a trial of the OX40 agonist ivuxolimab. Receptors were obtained from an adult with an advanced solid tumor such as melanoma, head and neck, liver or kidney cancer. The CDR3 runs from the conserved cysteine through the conserved F or W.

v_call cdr3_aa
TRBV11-1 CASSFDRENTEAFF
TRBV29-1 CSGRGPVSGELFF
TRBV4-1 CASSQDGLYAGELFF
TRBV11-2 CASSLGQGGREQYF
TRBV7-9 CASSMTSGFPGELFF
TRBV7-9 CASSSERENYEQYF
TRBV19 CASSPSLRDREKETQYF
TRBV9 CASSQGTYTQYF
TRBV5-4 CASSFSTGLVETQYF
TRBV11-3 CASSLELEQYF
TRBV6-4 CASSDSAGGRDTQYF
TRBV27 CASSLSDRGLDEQYF